This T cell receptor beta chain was profiled in a study of cytomegalovirus exposure and HLA in healthy donors. A multiplex PCR was run with 60 Vbeta primers and 13 Jbeta primers. TCRdb keeps only in-frame clones here, not all; method: immunoSEQ multiplex PCR. The sample lists 150,000 to 200,000 clones, about three quarters seen once, with approximately 2.9% in the top ten. The CDR3 is 16 amino acids. V lost 2 bases and J lost 3; bases outside the gene matches: 10. Germline V lookup: CDR1 SGHTA, CDR2 FQGNSA. The source is a middle-aged woman in good health and CMV-seropositive. Sequencing input: PBMCs. This chain joins TRBV7-2 and TRBJ2-7, with 7 nucleotides matching TRBD1. The CDR3 loop is CASSLSRGQPYYEQYF. In DNA, the CDR3 is TGTGCCAGCAGCTTATCTAGGGGACAGCCGTACTACGAGCAGTACTTC.